This T cell receptor beta chain was obtained from a study of blood T cells in healthy people across ages. Points from the study as a whole: Unknown donor CMV status possibly confounded expanded clonotype changes.

Together with a sample-barcoded 5' primer, a J-beta primer mix was included in a second PCR lasting about 6 to 12 cycles. Carrying 12 random nucleotides, a template-switch adaptor labeled each individual cDNA molecule. Using its own MiXCR run on the 5' RACE reads, TCRdb lists one record per CDR3 protein. The sample lists about 720,000 distinct CDR3 sequences, about 20% occurring once. Germline CDR1 and CDR2: GTSNPN and SVGIG (reference sequence). This CDR3 has 14 amino acids. Notes on this clonotype: Its antigen is currently unknown.

The sequenced material came from blood. The J gene is TRBJ2-7, the V gene TRBV30; weak D call: TRBD2 (6 bases). The assigned J gene may be wrong: the sequence end matches TRBJ2-1 better. The receptor was isolated from a man in his 70s in good health. The CDR3 nucleotides read TGTGCCTGGCAGAGAGGGACTTACTACAATGAGCAGTTCTTC. Translating gives CAWQRGTYYNEQFF.